This entry describes one TCR beta chain. This CDR3 has 16 residues. The germline V gene encodes CDR1 LNHDA and CDR2 SQIVND (reference sequence). Germline trimming cut 3 bases from V and 6 bases from J; bases unmatched to any gene: 9. This entry comes from a study of blood T cell repertoires in COVID-19. In the study overall: From the United States, Italy and Spain came samples of acute and convalescent COVID-19. T cells, B-cell-depleted T cells, or PBMCs provided the cDNA or gDNA that served as material.

How the authors handled the data: Quantification of nucleated cells was approximated via reference gene primer amplification. This table comes from immunoSEQ multiplex PCR, and its TCRdb copy is limited to in-frame clones, with some not included. The DNA was the basis for D and trimming; V, J and clone size are from that table. Of 150,000 or so clones detected, roughly 79% appear once; the ten largest clones hold approximately 9.2%. Sequenced: peripheral blood. The clonotype was recovered from a human donor with acute or convalescent COVID-19. The donor label of this sample is uncertain. The V and J genes are TRBV19 and TRBJ1-5; 9 bases line up with TRBD1. The CDR3 sequence is CASSILGQGLAQPQHF. The CDR3 region has the DNA TGTGCCAGTAGTATCTTAGGACAGGGGTTAGCTCAGCCCCAGCATTTT. Using reference TRBV19 and TRBJ1-5 for the parts outside the CDR3, the full variable domain is DGGITQSPKYLFRKEGQNVTLSCEQNLNHDAMYWYRQDPGQGLRLIYYSQIVNDFQKGDIAEGYSVSREKKESFPLTVTSAQKNPTAFYLCASSILGQGLAQPQHFGDGTRLSIL.